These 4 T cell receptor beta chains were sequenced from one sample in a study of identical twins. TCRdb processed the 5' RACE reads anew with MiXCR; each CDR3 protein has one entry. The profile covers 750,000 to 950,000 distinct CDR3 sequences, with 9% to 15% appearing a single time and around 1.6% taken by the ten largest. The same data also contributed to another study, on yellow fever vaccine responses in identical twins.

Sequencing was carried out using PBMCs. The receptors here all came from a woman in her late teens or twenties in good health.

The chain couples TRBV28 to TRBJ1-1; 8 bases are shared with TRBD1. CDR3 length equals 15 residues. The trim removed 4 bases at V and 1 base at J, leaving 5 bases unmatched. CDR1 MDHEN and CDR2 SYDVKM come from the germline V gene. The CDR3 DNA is TGTGCCAGCAGTTCCCCCGGGACAGGGAACACTGAAGCTTTCTTT. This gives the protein CASSSPGTGNTEAFF.

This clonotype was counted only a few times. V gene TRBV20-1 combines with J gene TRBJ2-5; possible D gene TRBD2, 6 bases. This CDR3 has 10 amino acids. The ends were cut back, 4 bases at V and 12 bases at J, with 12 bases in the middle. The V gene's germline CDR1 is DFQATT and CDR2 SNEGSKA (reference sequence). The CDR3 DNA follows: TGCAGTGCTACCCCTAGCGAGAAGTACTTC. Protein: CSATPSEKYF.

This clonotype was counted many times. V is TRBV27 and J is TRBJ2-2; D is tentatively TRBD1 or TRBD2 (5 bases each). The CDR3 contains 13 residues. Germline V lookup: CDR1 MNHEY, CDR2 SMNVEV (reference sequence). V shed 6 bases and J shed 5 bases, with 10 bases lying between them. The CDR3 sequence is CASSLWGTGELFF. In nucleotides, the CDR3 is TGTGCCAGCAGCTTGTGGGGGACCGGGGAGCTGTTTTTT.

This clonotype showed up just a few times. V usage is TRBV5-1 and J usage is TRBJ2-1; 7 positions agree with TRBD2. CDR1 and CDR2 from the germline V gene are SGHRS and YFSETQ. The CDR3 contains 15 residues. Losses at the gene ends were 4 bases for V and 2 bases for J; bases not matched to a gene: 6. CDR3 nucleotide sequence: TGCGCCAGCAGCGCGAGCGGGACGACCTACAATGAGCAGTTCTTC. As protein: CASSASGTTYNEQFF. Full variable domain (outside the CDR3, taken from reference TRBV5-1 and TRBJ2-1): KAGVTQTPRYLIKTRGQQVTLSCSPISGHRSVSWYQQTPGQGLQFLFEYFSETQRNKGNFPGRFSGRQFSNSRSEMNVSTLELGDSALYLCASSASGTTYNEQFFGPGTRLTVL.